This T cell receptor beta chain was obtained from a study of beta chain features in type 1 diabetes. Findings and caveats of the study: Type 1 diabetes patients had moderately but significantly shorter TCRB CDR3s in all four CD4+ subsets. Insertion counts at VDJ junctions were lower in type 1 diabetes patients, who also showed more deletions there.

This clone was counted only a few times. No antigen is known for it. One junction end does not reproduce the germline sequence, and a read error may be involved. This CDR3 is 15 amino acids long. Germline CDR1 GTSNPN, CDR2 SVGIG (reference sequence). Expressed TCRB transcripts were sequenced, since all the RNA that had been isolated was reverse transcribed. Libraries were prepared by immunoSEQ multiplex PCR; TCRdb keeps only in-frame clonotypes and omits some of them. Of more than 300,000 clones in the sample, around 9.6% were seen once. A sort by CD45RO/CCR7/CD25/CD127/CD95/CD27 yielded CD4+ naive, central memory, regulatory and stem cell-like memory cells. Purity (above 95%) was reached by all sorted populations.

The sequence derives from a man aged 25-40 years with type 1 diabetes. The chain links TRBV30 to TRBJ1-2, with TRBD1 matching over 7 bases. Sequenced: central memory CD4+ T cells from blood. The CDR3 loop is CAWAGTAVLNSGYTF. DNA for the CDR3: TGTGCCTGGGCTGGGACAGCCGTCCTCAACTCTGGCTACACCTTC.